This T cell receptor (beta chain) was identified in a study of blood T cell repertoires in COVID-19. Study at large: The origin of the acute and convalescent COVID-19 samples was the United States, Italy and Spain.

The J segment lost 5 bases and the V segment lost 2 bases, leaving 5 bases of the junction unmatched. The CDR3 has 16 residues. Germline V gene data show CDR1 as MNHEY and CDR2 as SMNVEV (reference sequence). In its sample, this clone was seen once. Clones were read by immunoSEQ multiplex PCR, and TCRdb kept only the in-frame ones, dropping some. The sample includes 25,000 to 40,000 clones, over 75% of them seen just once. The sequence came from a man in his sixties with active COVID-19. Sequenced material: peripheral blood. The chain combines TRBV27 with TRBJ1-6; 8 nucleotides align to TRBD1. CDR3: CASSLEWDRNNSPLHF. The CDR3 DNA is TGTGCCAGCAGTTTAGAGTGGGACAGGAATAATTCACCCCTCCACTTT.